This T cell receptor beta chain was found in a study of T cell responses to AZD1222 COVID-19 vaccine (dated by TCRdb to the early 2020s). In terms of the full investigation: TCR sequencing was performed for approximately 240 trial participants, of whom roughly 200 were given two doses of AZD1222 and around 26 were given two doses of MenACWY control vaccine. Trial participants were enrolled by age into subgroups of 18-55, 56-69 and 70-plus years, and about 150, 27 and 61 TCR-sequenced participants, respectively, were included in these subgroups. Here is what the overall study found, with its caveats: Vaccine-associated CD4 TCRs spanned the whole spike protein, with dominant responses in regions 160-218 and 743-854. Because no day 14 peak-response samples were available, repertoires were characterized only after the peak T cell response. Epitopes outside the regions mutated in the B.1.351 and B.1.1.7 variants were reportedly recognized by nearly half of the unique spike-specific TCRs. Participants were mostly white British and included more females than males, and it was suggested by the authors that clonal diversity may have been underestimated. The 56-69-year group was small, and its depth increase did not reach significance, likely because of low power. Conclusions about previously exposed vaccinees are limited, since just five to seven AZD1222 recipients were seropositive for SARS-CoV-2 at baseline. A significant rise in spike-specific TCR breadth and depth was observed after two AZD1222 doses relative to day 0 and relative to MenACWY recipients.

The CDR3 regions of human TCRbeta chains were subjected to immunosequencing. As for how the authors treated the data: TCRs in the repertoires were matched against a reference library of SARS-CoV-2-specific TCRs that had been generated with the MIRA antigen-specificity platform. Breadth was defined as the fraction of unique TCRs that were SARS-CoV-2-associated. Depth was defined as the fraction of total T cells that were SARS-CoV-2-associated. Each spike-specific TCR was assigned to its reactive spike region and to a CD4 or CD8 class using the MIRA data. Log10-transformed breadth and depth values were compared by one-way ANOVA with Sidak's multiple comparisons tests. Entries here come from immuneACCESS through TCRdb and include only in-frame sequences with V and J called. Some clones fail to appear in such tables; in the studies checked, an unresolved V gene covers under half of the shortfall, and the cause of the remainder is unknown. V, J and clone size are those of that table, while D and trimming were read from the DNA. The sample includes approximately 17,000 clones, with around four fifths observed a single time. Of the sample, more than 13% is held by the ten largest clones.

Of note for this clone: Its target antigen remains unknown. No base-level quality is on record; no much larger clone is a single base apart.

The germline V gene provides CDR1 SNHLY and CDR2 FYNNEI. V is cut by 5 bases and J by 7 bases, and the space between the germline ends is 21 bases. The CDR3 spans 15 residues, from the cysteine through the phenylalanine. Just the 45-base CDR3 DNA is kept, in frame starting at base 1. Interpreted using the paper, the time point label stands for: about 28 days (+/-7) after the second vaccine dose. AZD1222 recipients given second doses at about 4 weeks or at about 12 weeks were pooled, since spike-specific TCR depth and breadth were not found to differ between the two schedules. Samples from vaccinated people were obtained from the UK trials COV001 and COV002, which included a single-blind randomized controlled phase 2/3 trial of AZD1222 (ChAdOx1 nCoV-19) in healthy adults. Trial participant PBMC samples were collected at day 0 and day 28 after the second dose for TCRbeta chain sequencing.

The rearrangement combines TRBV2 with TRBJ2-7; TRBD1 is possibly the D segment (8 matching bases). The source of this sequence is an adult who received the AZD1222 COVID-19 vaccine. Sample: peripheral blood, taken 28 days after the second AZD1222 dose. The nucleotide sequence is given as TGTGCCAGCAGTTCTACAGGGGGGGTCTATAGTGAGCAGTACTTC. Its protein product is CASSSTGGVYSEQYF.